Following are 2 T cell receptor beta chains from one sample sequenced in a study of T-cell reconstitution after alpha-beta-depleted transplantation in children. Unique molecular identifiers were used in preparing the TCRbeta library. TCRdb itself ran the PCR reads through MiXCR, one entry per CDR3 protein. The sample records 250,000 to 400,000 distinct CDR3 sequences, roughly 25% being singletons. Here the sequenced sample was PBMCs, mostly from graft donor cells, taken 180 days after TCRalphabeta/CD19-depleted stem cell transplant. The receptors here all came from a male patient between 10 and 17 years old who had a stem cell transplant for acute lymphoblastic leukemia, so the T cells may come from the graft donor.

This clonotype was found a few times. This chain uses TRBV5-5 with TRBJ1-5; the match to TRBD1 covers 7 bases. With 5 bases clipped from V and 7 bases from J, the junction kept 9 bases outside the gene matches. Germline V CDR1 and CDR2: SGHKS, YYEKEE (reference sequence). The CDR3 covers 14 residues. The CDR3 DNA reads TGTGCCAGCAGTCCCACAGGGGCTTGGCAGCCCCAGCATTTT. This translates into CASSPTGAWQPQHF. Filled out from reference TRBV5-5 and TRBJ1-5, the complete variable domain reads DAGVTQSPTHLIKTRGQQVTLRCSPISGHKSVSWYQQVLGQGPQFIFQYYEKEERGRGNFPDRFSARQFPNYSSELNVNALLLGDSALYLCASSPTGAWQPQHFGDGTRLSIL.

This clonotype appeared a few times. The V and J genes are TRBV7-9 and TRBJ2-1, with D possibly TRBD2 on 5 matching bases. Trimming cost V 1 base and J 0 bases, with 13 bases left between them. Germline CDR1 and CDR2: SEHNR and FQNEAQ (reference sequence). The length of the CDR3 is 17 residues. The CDR3 here is CASSLGGPLGSYNEQFF. The DNA for the CDR3 is TGTGCCAGCAGCTTAGGAGGGCCCCTTGGCTCCTACAATGAGCAGTTCTTC.